The T cell receptor beta chain under discussion was sequenced for a study of T cell responses to AZD1222 COVID-19 vaccine. Some clones are missing from TCRdb's copy, which holds only in-frame ones; the method was immunoSEQ multiplex PCR. The sample has some 67,000 clones, approximately 83% seen once. This clone was seen more than once but under ten times. The antigen is undetermined. This CDR3 contains 14 residues. J lost 3 bases, V lost 3 bases, and 4 bases had no gene match. The germline CDR1 and CDR2 sequences are SGDLS and YYNGEE. Findings of the study overall: Regions 160-218 and 743-854 dominated among vaccine-associated CD4 TCRs spanning spike.

This specimen was peripheral blood, taken 28 days after the second AZD1222 dose. This clonotype was sampled from an adult who received the AZD1222 COVID-19 vaccine. V usage is TRBV9 and J usage is TRBJ1-1; 8 bases are a match to TRBD1. The CDR3 DNA reads as TGTGCCAGCAGCGGTGACAGGGGATACACTGAAGCTTTCTTT. Its protein product is CASSGDRGYTEAFF.